This T cell receptor (beta chain) was retrieved from a study of blood T cell repertoires in COVID-19 (TCRdb year 2020). Background on the whole study: Collaborator samples came from the United States, Italy and Spain and covered acute and convalescent phases of COVID-19. The samples were drawn from two sources: the first 160 participants of the ongoing ImmuneRACE study, and 1,254 subjects contributed by 6 global collaborators. The sample metadata nearly always contained a de-identified subject ID, COVID-19 status, age in years and sex. Where HLA class I and class II types were available, the types were taken from metadata supplied by the sample provider, not from assay-based typing. A freely available public database, intended as a resource for researchers studying the immune response to SARS-CoV-2, is where the repertoires were released. Subjects who had been exposed to COVID-19, were actively infected with it, or had recovered from it provided the deeply sampled blood TCRbeta repertoires that made up the dataset. The prospective study material was composed of cDNA or gDNA derived from T cells, B-cell-depleted T cells, or PBMCs. The paper as a whole reports these results and caveats: The quantity of clinical and demographic metadata differed by source and by participant and was supplied without curation.

V trim: 0 bases; J trim: 3 bases; unmatched bases: 5. Looking up the germline V gene yields CDR1 SGDLS and CDR2 YYNGEE. From its cysteine to its phenylalanine, the CDR3 spans 15 amino acids. The kept DNA is CDR3 alone, 45 bases in frame from the first base. Enrolling through a virtual design, the prospective study's participants ranged in age from roughly 18 to 95 years and lived across roughly 24 United States geographic areas. To assign participants to cohorts, the prospective study relied on clinical history that participants themselves reported in a screening survey and a study questionnaire. Each participant in the prospective study had whole blood, serum and a nasopharyngeal or oropharyngeal swab collected by mobile phlebotomists. Over an approximately 2-month period, participants in the prospective study had the option of providing additional blood draws and questionnaires. Before DNA extraction, prospective study blood samples were shipped either frozen or at room temperature.

The count of this clone is one. Its binding antigen is unknown. One base away there is no much larger clone; base qualities are not given. TCRbeta CDR3 regions were amplified from genomic DNA using the immunoSEQ Assay, a bias-controlled multiplex PCR. Under the source paper's analysis protocol: The number of nucleated cells in each sample was estimated from the amplification of reference gene primers within the assay. To quantify the absolute abundance of each unique TCRbeta CDR3 rearrangement, sequence reads were collapsed and filtered. For each sample, productive Simpson clonality was calculated by taking the square root of Simpson's diversity index across productive rearrangements. TCRdb re-hosts the immuneACCESS table, in-frame sequences only. Its copies lack some clones; in the studies checked, an unresolved V gene accounts for under half of them, and the cause for the rest is not known. V and J calls plus clone size are reproduced from that table; the DNA served to infer D and trimming. This sample has 150,000 to 200,000 clones in its table, and around 80% of those were observed once. The ten largest make up about 3.5% of the sample.

The sequenced material came from PBMCs or T cells enriched from blood (not recorded which). The TCR comes from a woman between 50 and 59 years old in a cohort exposed to, infected with or recovered from COVID-19 (not recorded which). The rearranged segments are TRBV9 and TRBJ1-2; the junction holds 7 bases that match TRBD1. The CDR3 amino acid sequence is: CASSVEGRGDYGYTF. The DNA sequence is TGTGCCAGCAGCGTAGAAGGCAGGGGGGACTATGGCTACACCTTC.